One and the same sample provided the 19 T cell receptor beta chains below, sequenced in a study of cytomegalovirus exposure and HLA in healthy donors. Primers included in the PCR were 60 Vbeta and 13 Jbeta primers. The assay was immunoSEQ multiplex PCR, and TCRdb's table has in-frame clones only and misses some. The table records roughly 180,000 clones, around a tenth of them present only once. The sequenced sample consisted of PBMCs. These receptors all come from a woman in her 30s in good health and CMV-seropositive.

There are a few counts of this clone. The chain is built from TRBV10-1 and TRBJ2-7; 8 bases agree with TRBD1. Germline V gives CDR1 WNHNN, CDR2 SYGVQD (reference sequence). The CDR3 is 15 residues long. The V segment lost 0 bases and the J segment 1 base; nucleotides outside the gene matches: 2. As DNA, the CDR3 is TGCGCCAGCAGTGAGTCGGGGACAGGTTCCTACGAGCAGTACTTC. This sequence encodes CASSESGTGSYEQYF.

The chain links TRBV7-7 to TRBJ2-2; D gene uncertain. From germline, CDR1 is SSHAT and CDR2 FNYEAQ (reference sequence). The CDR3 sequence is 14 residues long. Trimming removed 2 bases from V and 3 bases from J, with 7 bases in between. This CDR3 is CASSLNRYTGELFF. CDR3 nucleotides: TGTGCCAGCAGCTTAAACAGATACACCGGGGAGCTGTTTTTT.

This chain connects TRBV5-1 to TRBJ2-7; 7 nucleotides agree with TRBD1. CDR1 and CDR2 from the germline V gene are SGHRS and YFSETQ. The CDR3 contains 13 residues. The J segment lost 7 bases and the V segment lost 1 base, leaving 5 bases of the junction unmatched. CDR3 nucleotide sequence: TGCGCCAGCAGCTTGCAGGGGGAAGAGGAGCAGTACTTC. Protein: CASSLQGEEEQYF.

The CDR3 bases are TGCAGTGCAGCCGTATTGGAAGCTTTCTTT. It specifies CSAAVLEAFF. The chain carries TRBV20-1 and TRBJ1-1, with D uncertain. The ends were cut back, 6 bases at V and 8 bases at J, with 10 bases in the middle. The CDR3 is made up of 10 amino acids. In germline, CDR1 is DFQATT, CDR2 SNEGSKA (reference sequence).

The rearrangement links TRBV5-4 to TRBJ2-3; D is perhaps TRBD2 (5 bases). This CDR3 has 15 amino acids. The V end lost 7 bases, the J end lost 2 bases, and 17 bases lay between the germline ends. Germline CDR1 reads SGHNT; CDR2 reads YYREEE (reference sequence). In DNA, the CDR3 is TGTGCCAGCGCGGTGAGGGCCCAAAACACAGATACGCAGTATTTT. Protein sequence: CASAVRAQNTDTQYF.

V and J are TRBV14 and TRBJ2-7; D perhaps matches TRBD2 (6 bases). CDR1 is SGHDN, CDR2 FVKESK, per germline. This CDR3 region has 14 residues. V was shortened by 0 bases and J by 2 bases, with 8 bases between the two germline ends. This chain's CDR3 is CASSQDWGAYEQYF. CDR3 nucleotide sequence: TGTGCCAGCAGCCAAGATTGGGGGGCCTACGAGCAGTACTTC.

The chain employs TRBV7-9 and TRBJ1-1, with D possibly matching TRBD1 (5 bases). The germline V gene has CDR1 SEHNR and CDR2 FQNEAQ (reference sequence). The CDR3 runs to 15 residues. Trimming took off 5 bases at V and 5 bases at J, with 18 bases between the two ends. The CDR3 nucleotides read TGTGCCAGCAGCCCATCATTGGGGGGTTGGACTGAAGCTTTCTTT. As protein: CASSPSLGGWTEAFF.

The chain combines TRBV19 with TRBJ2-5, with D perhaps TRBD1 (5 bases). The CDR3 is 14 residues long. Trimming left V 3 bases short and J 0 bases short, with 8 bases between. The V gene's germline CDR1 is LNHDA and CDR2 SQIVND (reference sequence). This CDR3 reads CASSIGAHQETQYF. The CDR3 DNA is TGTGCCAGTAGTATTGGGGCCCACCAAGAGACCCAGTACTTC. Supplemented by reference TRBV19 and TRBJ2-5, the full variable domain reads DGGITQSPKYLFRKEGQNVTLSCEQNLNHDAMYWYRQDPGQGLRLIYYSQIVNDFQKGDIAEGYSVSREKKESFPLTVTSAQKNPTAFYLCASSIGAHQETQYFGPGTRLLVL.

The chain is built from TRBV7-2 and TRBJ2-5; maybe TRBD2 (6 bases). CDR3 length: 15 amino acids. Per the germline V gene, CDR1 is SGHTA and CDR2 is FQGNSA. V was shortened by 6 bases and J by 1 base, with 15 bases between the two germline ends. CDR3 in DNA: TGTGCCAGCAGGAGCCTGACGGGACTCCAAGAGACCCAGTACTTC. Amino acids: CASRSLTGLQETQYF.

This clone was seen more than once but under ten times. The chain is built from TRBV4-2 and TRBJ2-7; D possibly corresponds to TRBD2 (5 bases). CDR3 length: 17 residues. CDR1 and CDR2 (germline): LGHNA, YNFKEQ. Trimming removed 0 bases at V and 2 bases at J, with 17 bases between. The CDR3 nucleotides read TGTGCCAGCAGCCAAGATGGGCTTGGGCGGGCCCCCTACGAGCAGTACTTC. This translates into CASSQDGLGRAPYEQYF.

This clone was seen a handful of times. This rearrangement joins TRBV30 to TRBJ2-3, with 8 bases identical to TRBD2. The germline gives CDR1 GTSNPN, CDR2 SVGIG (reference sequence). The CDR3 length is 18 residues. V shed 2 bases and J 2 bases; nucleotides not matched to a gene: 15. The CDR3 DNA is TGTGCCTGGAGTCTCCTCTTTATAGCGGGGTGGGACACAGATACGCAGTATTTT. Translation: CAWSLLFIAGWDTDTQYF. The full variable domain, with the rest looked up from reference TRBV30 and TRBJ2-3, is SQTIHQWPATLVQPVGSPLSLECTVEGTSNPNLYWYRQAAGRGLQLLFYSVGIGQISSEVPQNLSASRPQDRQFILSSKKLLLSDSGFYLCAWSLLFIAGWDTDTQYFGPGTRLTVL.

The sample holds a few counts of this clone. V is TRBV7-9 and J is TRBJ2-7; 13 bases match TRBD2. The CDR3 totals 13 residues. Germline V lookup: CDR1 SEHNR, CDR2 FQNEAQ (reference sequence). Unmatched junction bases numbered 4, after V lost 1 base and J lost 13 bases. The CDR3 is CASSLDGLAGVYF. DNA of the CDR3: TGTGCCAGCAGCTTAGATGGACTAGCGGGAGTATACTTC.

This clone was detected only a few times. The rearrangement uses TRBV11-3 and TRBJ2-1, with D perhaps matching TRBD2 (5 bases). The CDR3 sequence is 16 residues long. CDR1 SGHNT and CDR2 YENEEA come from the germline V gene. The V and J ends lost 3 bases and 8 bases respectively, with 20 bases between them. CDR3 nucleotides: TGTGCCAGCAGCTTGCGGGCCTTTGGAGGTACGGATGAGCAGTTCTTC. Amino acids: CASSLRAFGGTDEQFF.

V and J are TRBV19 and TRBJ1-4; unclear D gene. Germline loops: CDR1 LNHDA, CDR2 SQIVND (reference sequence). The CDR3 contains 14 residues. V gave up 3 bases and J gave up 8 bases, with 13 bases separating them. The CDR3 is CASSMAGTGEKLFF. As DNA, the CDR3 is TGTGCCAGTAGTATGGCAGGAACTGGGGAAAAACTGTTTTTT.

The chain is built from TRBV7-2 and TRBJ2-1; TRBD2 agrees at 15 bases. The CDR3 has 16 amino acids. J was trimmed by 9 bases and V by 6 bases; bases with no gene match: 9. Germline V gene sequence: CDR1 SGHTA, CDR2 FQGNSA. In DNA, the CDR3 is TGTGCCAGCAGGGTTCCGGGACTAGCGGGAGGCGGTGAGCAGTTCTTC. This translates into CASRVPGLAGGGEQFF.

The J gene is TRBJ2-3, the V gene TRBV6-1; D perhaps matches TRBD1 (5 bases). The germline gives CDR1 MNHNS, CDR2 SASEGT. With 7 bases removed from V and 1 base from J, the gap between germline ends came to 9 bases. The CDR3 consists of 13 residues. The CDR3: CASNQGRTDTQYF. DNA of the CDR3: TGTGCCAGCAATCAGGGCCGCACAGATACGCAGTATTTT.

This chain links TRBV18 with TRBJ2-7; 9 bases are shared with TRBD1. The length of the CDR3 is 15 residues. V was pared by 6 bases and J by 1 base, with 7 bases of the junction left unmatched. Germline assignment: CDR1 KGHSH and CDR2 LQKENI. This CDR3 reads CASSYDRGKSYEQYF. The CDR3, as DNA: TGTGCCAGCTCTTACGACAGGGGGAAATCCTACGAGCAGTACTTC.

CDR3 loop: CASSLGGGEYYGYTF. In DNA form, the CDR3 reads TGTGCCAGCAGCTTAGGAGGGGGGGAGTACTATGGCTACACCTTC. The chain employs TRBV7-9 and TRBJ1-2; TRBD1 is a possible D gene (6 bases). The germline CDR1 and CDR2 sequences are SEHNR and FQNEAQ (reference sequence). V gave up 1 base and J gave up 3 bases, with 12 bases separating them. There are 15 residues in the CDR3.

For the CDR3, the DNA is TGTGCCAGCAGTTTACCAGGACAGGGTGGATTCTACGAGCAGTACTTC. Translation gives CASSLPGQGGFYEQYF. V is TRBV6-5 and J is TRBJ2-7, with 8 positions matching TRBD1. The CDR3 sequence is 16 residues long. Germline CDR1 reads MNHEY; CDR2 reads SVGAGI. The J segment lost 3 bases and the V segment lost 4 bases, leaving 11 bases of the junction unmatched.